This record looks at one T cell receptor beta chain sequence and its context. There is no known antigen for this receptor. Libraries were prepared through the immunoSEQ multiplex PCR assay. The multiplex PCR relied on a mix of 60 forward primers for TCR Vbeta segments and 13 reverse primers for TCR Jbeta segments. Amplification of the CDR3 region of rearranged TCR beta genes was performed with a multiplex PCR assay on genomic DNA. On the Illumina HiSeq System, the amplified TCR beta libraries were sequenced as 87-base-pair reads. Concerning the study's data processing: In a later analysis, tens of millions of unique TCR beta chains were counted across the approximately 640 repertoires, and roughly 11 million of these chains were shared by at least two donors. Raw reads were error-corrected and collapsed into unique sequences by a nearest-neighbor algorithm in which closely related sequences were merged to remove PCR and sequencing errors. CDR3 sequences were aligned to IMGT reference sequences to assign V, D and J gene segments. For a sequence to be retained, at least a six-nucleotide match to both a V gene segment and a J gene segment was required. A rearrangement counted as productive if the CDR3 had no stop codons and remained in frame with V and J, and every other rearrangement counted as non-productive. Following IMGT convention, CDR3 was defined as the stretch from the second conserved V-encoded cysteine up to the conserved J-encoded phenylalanine. The earlier analysis of 500 to 650 of the donors excluded any sequence lacking an unambiguous match to a single V gene segment. In an earlier analysis of 587 of the donors, V segments were called functional above 56.7% productive rearrangements and were called segregating when the between-donor standard deviation exceeded 5%. A statistical classification framework was built to diagnose cytomegalovirus status from the catalog of TCR beta chain sequences. A later analysis assigned V and J genes by comparing TCR nucleotide sequences with IMGT/GENE-DB human TR gene sequences. The TCRdist pipeline was used in a later analysis to assign CDR3 sequences and most-parsimonious VDJ recombination scenarios. In a later analysis, each TCR beta chain was defined by its CDR3 amino acid sequence together with its V-gene family, and reads lacking a unique V-gene family were excluded. In a later analysis, fewer than 650 highly shared, low-generation-probability nucleotide sequences were removed to address suspected cross-contamination and a sequencing artifact. A later analysis calculated a clonal expansion index for each public chain from normalized within-repertoire ranks of inferred template counts. Generation probabilities in a later analysis came from a VDJ recombination model fitted to out-of-frame rearrangements, and those results were checked against IGoR. In a later analysis, hypergeometric tests were used to score TCR-TCR, TCR-HLA and TCR-CMV co-occurrence, with a repertoire-size bias correction applied to TCR pairs. To estimate false discovery rates, a later analysis permuted the HLA or CMV assignments 20 times. A later analysis grouped co-occurring TCRs with DBSCAN, adding TCRdist sequence similarity when clustering within HLA-allele-positive subsets. For co-occurrence clustering, repertoires with fewer than 30,000 or more than 120,000 public chains were excluded, along with a handful of repertoires with anomalous nucleotide sharing. Entries here come from immuneACCESS through TCRdb and include only in-frame sequences with V and J called. Some clones fail to appear in such tables; in the studies checked, an unresolved V gene covers under half of the shortfall, and the cause of the remainder is unknown. The V and J calls and clone size are taken from that table; D and trimming were inferred from the DNA. For this sample, the table gives more than 40,000 clones. Approximately 2.1% of the sample belongs to the ten largest clones.

The entry originates in a study of cytomegalovirus exposure and HLA in healthy donors (dated by TCRdb to 2017 to 2019). General notes on the study: An earlier analysis of some 620 of the donors reported 250 to 350 Gb of sequence data and 95 million to 120 million unique TCR beta sequences obtained from approximately 180 million T cells. Typing coverage differed by locus: A, B, C, DRB1 and DQB1 were typed in about 629-630 donors, DQA1 in 522, DPA1 in 600 to 610, and DPB1 in approximately 450. In a later analysis, previously published TCR beta repertoires from about 670 donors were re-analyzed and high-resolution HLA genotyping was added so that TCR occurrence patterns could be studied. The study aimed to test whether signatures of past pathogen exposure could be identified by cataloging public T cell receptors. Class I and class II HLA loci were covered by the typing at four-digit resolution. A handful of DR-DQ haplotypes were handled as single units for association and clustering because linkage in the cohort was strong. In a later genetic analysis, genome-wide SNP genotypes for about 65% of the roughly 670 donors were used, and that subset was treated as a discovery cohort. To predict cytomegalovirus infection status, the study brought together high-throughput TCR immunosequencing, statistical association of individual TCRs with disease status, and machine learning. Of the 300 to 500 genotyped donors, 80% to 90% were placed in the genetic ancestry cluster associated with self-reported Caucasian donors. In an earlier analysis of roughly 540 of the donors, high-throughput TCR beta sequencing was used to judge whether each TCR beta V gene segment behaved as functional or pseudogenic. The study used immunosequencing to profile the T cell repertoires of around 600 subjects and linked those repertoires to cytomegalovirus serostatus. Donor age, sex, ethnicity and CMV serostatus were compiled alongside the repertoire data. An early release that covered fewer than 800 HLA-typed donors contained approximately 300 gigabases of sequencing data and tens of millions of unique TCR sequences. All discovery cohort repertoires had been generated using a single sequencing platform. In addition to the first cohort of 666 subjects, a separate validation cohort of 120 different subjects was used. Rather than using new phenotypic data, the later analysis identified candidate immune exposures from TCR beta sequences and from how often those sequences occurred across donors. On average, roughly 250,000 unique TCR beta nucleotide sequences were sequenced per donor among some 430 genotyped donors of the cohort, with roughly 18% of those sequences being non-productive.

Overall study outcomes, separate from this receptor: Because HLA typing was unavailable for some donors at each locus, only the typed subset was used in association tests. Roughly uniform sequencing depth across donors was assumed in presence/absence analyses, although this assumption may not hold. Because counts were too low, seventeen rarely observed V segments, including chromosome 9 orphons, were left out of the earlier analysis of approximately 500 of the donors. Cytomegalovirus status was reported to be diagnosed by the classifier with high specificity and sensitivity in both the original and validation cohorts. Some IMGT-functional V segments, including TRBV6-2 and TRBV6-3, could not be told apart with the 87-base-pair reads, so those segments were excluded. The study gave a list of more than 150 TCR beta chains associated with cytomegalovirus. Specific HLA alleles were associated with around 18,000 TCR beta sequences at a false discovery rate of 0.05 in a later analysis. Broadly in line with IMGT annotations, most TCR beta V segments showed up in productive rearrangements about 87% or about 30% of the time in an earlier analysis of about 500 of the donors. A later analysis found that most CMV-associated TCR beta chains appeared HLA-restricted, with HLA associations seemingly driven largely by CMV exposure. A later genetic analysis reported fewer N-insertions in productive TCRs among donors in an Asian-associated ancestry cluster than the roughly 650-donor mean. The authors suggested that the approach could potentially be generalized to other disease states and immunological phenotypes. A further reported finding was that TCR beta sequences accurately predicted the HLA-A and HLA-B alleles for most subjects in the first cohort. Most TCR sequences were seen in very few donors, while some public TCRs were found in many individuals. A cluster of highly shared sequence variants was judged likely to be a technical artifact of the sequencing pipeline. According to a later analysis, TCR association rates differed among HLA loci, with DRB1 alleles showing the most associated TCRs and HLA-C alleles showing the fewest. Only TCR beta chains were sequenced in this cohort, and the absence of alpha or paired-chain data limited detectable features. When HLA alleles, especially DR and DQ, strongly co-occurred, TCR associations were difficult to assign to individual alleles. CMV serostatus was the only immune exposure information available for the cohort. Linkage disequilibrium might explain the correlated functional status among segregating V segments, but an unknown experimental factor could not be excluded. In a later analysis, several top co-occurrence clusters were reported to appear linked to parvovirus B19, influenza, CMV and Epstein-Barr virus. V-gene and J-gene trimming of TCR beta chains was associated with a missense DCLRE1C variant in a later genetic analysis, and the association was replicated in an independent cohort. Compared with equally common non-associated chains, HLA-associated TCR beta chains in a later analysis were more clonally expanded and had lower generation probabilities. In vitro tests confirmed that a few of the cytomegalovirus-associated TCR beta chains recognize cytomegalovirus antigens.

In total, 630 or so healthy bone marrow donors made up the cohort. Cohort members were all nominally healthy when sampled, although unrecorded immune exposures were likely present. The donor tested CMV seronegative, placing the donor among the 352 seronegative members of the cohort. Each donor provided a peripheral blood sample, and peripheral blood mononuclear cells were used for TCR beta sequencing. The Qiagen DNeasy Blood Extraction Kit was used to extract genomic DNA from the blood cell samples. The germline V gene sets CDR1 to SNHLY and CDR2 to FYNNEI. The cysteine opens and the phenylalanine closes a CDR3 of 13 amino acids. Only the CDR3 DNA stays, 39 bases, in frame from base 1. Trimming takes 5 bases off V and 7 bases off J; junction bases not matched to a gene: 5.

This sequence uses TRBV2 and TRBJ2-1, with 7 bases in between that match TRBD1. Sequencing was performed on PBMCs. The source is a female donor in good health and CMV-seronegative. The DNA reads TGTGCCAGCAGTAATGACAGGGCGAATGAGCAGTTCTTC. This is translated as CASSNDRANEQFF.